Each of the 18 T cell receptor beta chains below was sequenced from the same sample in a study of cytomegalovirus exposure and HLA in healthy donors. Use of 60 Vbeta and 13 Jbeta primers characterized the PCR. Some clones are missing from TCRdb's copy, which holds only in-frame ones; the method was immunoSEQ multiplex PCR. The sample includes tens of thousands of clones, around two thirds of them seen just once. Sequencing was performed on PBMCs. These receptors were taken from a man aged 55 to 69 in good health and CMV-seropositive.

CDR3 protein: CASSATGDGEKLFF. In nucleotides, the CDR3 is TGTGCCAGCAGCGCTACAGGGGATGGTGAAAAACTGTTTTTT. The chain couples TRBV28 to TRBJ1-4; 7 bases fit TRBD1. This CDR3 has 14 amino acids. The germline V gene has CDR1 MDHEN and CDR2 SYDVKM. V was clipped by 6 bases and J by 7 bases; unmatched bases: 8.

The CDR3: CASRSQAGDPTDTQYF. Here the CDR3 DNA reads TGTGCCAGCAGATCCCAAGCGGGGGACCCCACAGATACGCAGTATTTT. The V and J genes are TRBV6-6 and TRBJ2-3; TRBD2 agrees at 8 bases. Germline V lookup: CDR1 MNHNY, CDR2 SVGAGI (reference sequence). The V segment lost 6 bases and the J segment 2 bases; nucleotides outside the gene matches: 10. This CDR3 has 16 amino acids.

This clone occurred once. The chain carries TRBV27 and TRBJ2-3, with 8 bases matching TRBD2. CDR3 size: 18 residues. Per the germline V gene, CDR1 is MNHEY and CDR2 is SMNVEV (reference sequence). V gave up 2 bases and J gave up 2 bases; unmatched junction bases: 12. The CDR3 DNA is TGTGCCAGCAGTTTAACCCCCGAGGCTAGCGGGTTCACAGATACGCAGTATTTT. This gives the protein CASSLTPEASGFTDTQYF.

V is TRBV4-1 and J is TRBJ2-5; a weak D match, TRBD2 (7 bases). The CDR3 contains 16 residues. The V gene lost 4 bases and the J gene lost 2 bases, with 17 bases spanning the gap. Germline CDR1 and CDR2: MGHRA and YSYEKL. The CDR3 coding sequence is TGCGCCAGCAGCCGTCGGGGGGCCCGGGAGCAAGAGACCCAGTACTTC. It encodes CASSRRGAREQETQYF.

This rearrangement joins TRBV10-3 to TRBJ2-6; tentative D call: TRBD1 (5 bases). This CDR3 spans 19 amino acids. Germline loops: CDR1 ENHRY, CDR2 SYGVKD. V lost 4 bases and J lost 0, with 19 bases in between. The CDR3 sequence: CAISGNHRNPDSGANVLTF. The CDR3, as DNA: TGTGCCATCAGTGGAAACCACAGGAACCCCGACTCTGGGGCCAACGTCCTGACTTTC.

This chain joins TRBV21-1 and TRBJ1-5. TRBV21-1 is a known pseudogene. The CDR3 runs 19 residues. CDR3: CASSNTGGGRLYSNQPQHF. The CDR3 nucleotides read TGTGCCAGCAGCAATACGGGCGGGGGTAGGTTGTATAGCAATCAGCCCCAGCATTTT.

The chain has TRBV19 and TRBJ2-5, with 9 positions matching TRBD1. Germline V lookup: CDR1 LNHDA, CDR2 SQIVND (reference sequence). CDR3 size: 15 residues. J lost 4 bases, V lost 5 bases, and 8 bases had no gene match. The CDR3 DNA is TGTGCCAGTAGTGGGACAGGGATAGAATTAGAGACCCAGTACTTC. Its translation is CASSGTGIELETQYF.

The chain uses TRBV6-5 and TRBJ2-1; tentative D call: TRBD1 (5 bases). The V end lost 5 bases, the J end lost 1 base, and 6 bases lay between the germline ends. The CDR3 contains 13 residues. Germline CDR1 MNHEY, CDR2 SVGAGI. The CDR3 DNA sequence: TGTGCCAGCAGTCAGGGTTCCTACAATGAGCAGTTCTTC. It yields the protein CASSQGSYNEQFF.

The table lists this clone with a few counts. The chain uses TRBV9 and TRBJ1-5; D perhaps matches TRBD1 (5 bases). Deletions cut 3 bases from V and 9 bases from J, with 16 bases between. Looked up from germline, CDR1 is SGDLS and CDR2 is YYNGEE. The CDR3 loop spans 14 amino acids. The DNA for the CDR3 is TGTGCCAGCAGCGCTACACCCGCCGGGGGGCCCCAGCATTTT. Its translation is CASSATPAGGPQHF.

CDR3 nucleotide sequence: TGTGCCAGCAGGGAATTAAACAGGGTCGGCTACAATGAGCAGTTCTTC. As protein: CASRELNRVGYNEQFF. J is TRBJ2-1 and V is TRBV27, with a tentative D call TRBD1 (6 bases). Germline CDR1 reads MNHEY; CDR2 reads SMNVEV (reference sequence). V was cut by 6 bases and J by 3 bases, with 18 bases left in between. The CDR3 extends over 16 amino acids.

For this clone: The junction differs from germline at one of its ends, possibly a read error. V and J are TRBV4-3 and TRBJ2-5; D unresolved. Germline V gene data show CDR1 as LGHNA and CDR2 as YSLEER. The CDR3 sequence is 14 residues long. In nucleotides, the CDR3 is TGCGCCAGCAGCCAAGATTTAGCCGGAAGGCACGCCCACTTC. It encodes CASSQDLAGRHAHF.

The chain employs TRBV4-2 and TRBJ2-2; 8 nucleotides line up with TRBD2. The V and J ends lost 0 bases and 2 bases, in that order; junction bases with no gene match: 2. The CDR3 consists of 16 residues. CDR1 and CDR2 from the germline V gene are LGHNA and YNFKEQ. In DNA, the CDR3 is TGTGCCAGCAGCCAAGAGCGGACTAGCAACACCGGGGAGCTGTTTTTT. Protein: CASSQERTSNTGELFF.

The CDR3 loop is CASSQDRWATGGKDTQYF. The CDR3 DNA follows: TGTGCCAGCAGCCAAGATAGGTGGGCCACAGGGGGCAAAGATACGCAGTATTTT. This chain links TRBV14 with TRBJ2-3; the match to TRBD1 covers 9 bases. Per germline, CDR1 SGHDN and CDR2 FVKESK. Trimming removed 0 bases from V and 5 bases from J; junction bases left unmatched: 12. This CDR3 has 18 residues.

CDR3 bases: TGTGCCAGCAATGTCAACTCTGGGGCCAACGTCCTGACTTTC. Translating it yields CASNVNSGANVLTF. This sequence joins TRBV2 and TRBJ2-6; D is undetermined. Germline CDR1 reads SNHLY; CDR2 reads FYNNEI. Trimming took 7 bases from V and 0 from J, leaving 7 bases between them. The CDR3 has 14 amino acids.

V gene TRBV29-1 combines with J gene TRBJ2-1; D is possibly TRBD1 (6 bases). CDR1 is SQVTM and CDR2 is ANQGSEA in the germline V gene. The CDR3 spans 12 residues. Trimming took off 6 bases at V and 6 bases at J, with 12 bases between the two ends. The CDR3 region is CSVEKGVNEQFF. Written as DNA, the CDR3 is TGCAGCGTCGAAAAGGGGGTCAATGAGCAGTTCTTC.

V usage is TRBV7-6 and J usage is TRBJ2-7, with D perhaps TRBD1 (6 bases). The germline V gene encodes CDR1 SGHVS and CDR2 FNYEAQ. The CDR3 runs to 13 residues. The V end lost 3 bases, the J end lost 5 bases, and 11 bases lay between the germline ends. This CDR3 reads CASSFGGWDEQYF. The CDR3 bases are TGTGCCAGCAGCTTTGGGGGCTGGGACGAGCAGTACTTC.

The V and J genes are TRBV30 and TRBJ2-6; TRBD1 aligns across 7 bases. The germline CDR1 and CDR2 sequences are GTSNPN and SVGIG (reference sequence). The CDR3 sequence is 15 residues long. The V and J ends lost 8 bases and 1 base, in that order; junction bases with no gene match: 8. CDR3 amino acids: CAGDSLGSGANVLTF. The CDR3 nucleotides read TGTGCCGGGGACAGCCTCGGATCTGGGGCCAACGTCCTGACTTTC.

This rearrangement joins TRBV7-2 to TRBJ2-2, with D possibly matching TRBD1 (6 bases). Trimming pared 4 bases from V and 6 bases from J, leaving 15 bases between. The CDR3 is 15 amino acids. Germline V gene data show CDR1 as SGHTA and CDR2 as FQGNSA. The CDR3 spells CASSWQAGEPGELFF. CDR3 nucleotides: TGTGCCAGCAGCTGGCAAGCAGGGGAACCCGGGGAGCTGTTTTTT.